The clone carrying this TCR beta chain was observed once. Participant-reported clinical history was the basis for cohort assignment. Participants classified as exposed had met a COVID-19 case within 2 weeks before study entry. This entry is derived from a study of blood T cell repertoires in COVID-19. On the study more broadly: COVID-19 samples from acute and convalescent phases originated in the United States, Italy and Spain.

Source study methods: Counts of nucleated cells, estimated from reference gene primer amplification, were obtained. TCRdb's table, derived via immunoSEQ multiplex PCR, lists solely in-frame clones and lacks some. V and J calls and clone size are given by that table; D and trimming were obtained from the DNA. The sample consists of 120,000 to 150,000 clones, roughly 89% of them appearing once. The germline V gene has CDR1 MNHEY and CDR2 SVGAGI. Deletions cut 0 bases from V and 1 base from J, with 6 bases between. The CDR3 consists of 14 residues. The origin of this receptor is a woman aged 45-65 years who had been exposed to COVID-19. The V gene is TRBV6-5, the J gene TRBJ1-1; D not resolved. The sample was PBMCs or T cells enriched from blood (not recorded which). The CDR3 DNA follows: TGTGCCAGCAGTTACTCCCCGGGGAACACTGAAGCTTTCTTT. This sequence encodes CASSYSPGNTEAFF.